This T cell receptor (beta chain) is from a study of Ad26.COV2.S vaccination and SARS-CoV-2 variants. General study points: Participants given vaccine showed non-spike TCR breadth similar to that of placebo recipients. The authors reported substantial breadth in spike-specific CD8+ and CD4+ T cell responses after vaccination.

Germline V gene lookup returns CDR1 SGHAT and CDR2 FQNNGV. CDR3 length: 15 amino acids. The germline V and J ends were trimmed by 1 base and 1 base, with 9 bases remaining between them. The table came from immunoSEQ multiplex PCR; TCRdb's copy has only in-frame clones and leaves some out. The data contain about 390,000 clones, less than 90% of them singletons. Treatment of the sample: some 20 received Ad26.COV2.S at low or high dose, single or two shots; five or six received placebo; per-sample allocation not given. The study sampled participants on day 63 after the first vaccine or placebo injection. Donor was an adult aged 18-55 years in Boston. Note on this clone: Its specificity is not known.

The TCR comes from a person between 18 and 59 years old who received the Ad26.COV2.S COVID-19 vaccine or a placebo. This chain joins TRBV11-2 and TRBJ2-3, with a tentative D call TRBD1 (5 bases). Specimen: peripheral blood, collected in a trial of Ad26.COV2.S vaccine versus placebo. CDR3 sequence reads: CASSLVVGRTDTQYF. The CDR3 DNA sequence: TGTGCCAGCAGCTTAGTTGTGGGGCGCACAGATACGCAGTATTTT. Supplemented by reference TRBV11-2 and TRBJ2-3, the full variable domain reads EAGVAQSPRYKIIEKRQSVAFWCNPISGHATLYWYQQILGQGPKLLIQFQNNGVVDDSQLPKDRFSAERLKGVDSTLKIQPAKLEDSAVYLCASSLVVGRTDTQYFGPGTRLTVL.